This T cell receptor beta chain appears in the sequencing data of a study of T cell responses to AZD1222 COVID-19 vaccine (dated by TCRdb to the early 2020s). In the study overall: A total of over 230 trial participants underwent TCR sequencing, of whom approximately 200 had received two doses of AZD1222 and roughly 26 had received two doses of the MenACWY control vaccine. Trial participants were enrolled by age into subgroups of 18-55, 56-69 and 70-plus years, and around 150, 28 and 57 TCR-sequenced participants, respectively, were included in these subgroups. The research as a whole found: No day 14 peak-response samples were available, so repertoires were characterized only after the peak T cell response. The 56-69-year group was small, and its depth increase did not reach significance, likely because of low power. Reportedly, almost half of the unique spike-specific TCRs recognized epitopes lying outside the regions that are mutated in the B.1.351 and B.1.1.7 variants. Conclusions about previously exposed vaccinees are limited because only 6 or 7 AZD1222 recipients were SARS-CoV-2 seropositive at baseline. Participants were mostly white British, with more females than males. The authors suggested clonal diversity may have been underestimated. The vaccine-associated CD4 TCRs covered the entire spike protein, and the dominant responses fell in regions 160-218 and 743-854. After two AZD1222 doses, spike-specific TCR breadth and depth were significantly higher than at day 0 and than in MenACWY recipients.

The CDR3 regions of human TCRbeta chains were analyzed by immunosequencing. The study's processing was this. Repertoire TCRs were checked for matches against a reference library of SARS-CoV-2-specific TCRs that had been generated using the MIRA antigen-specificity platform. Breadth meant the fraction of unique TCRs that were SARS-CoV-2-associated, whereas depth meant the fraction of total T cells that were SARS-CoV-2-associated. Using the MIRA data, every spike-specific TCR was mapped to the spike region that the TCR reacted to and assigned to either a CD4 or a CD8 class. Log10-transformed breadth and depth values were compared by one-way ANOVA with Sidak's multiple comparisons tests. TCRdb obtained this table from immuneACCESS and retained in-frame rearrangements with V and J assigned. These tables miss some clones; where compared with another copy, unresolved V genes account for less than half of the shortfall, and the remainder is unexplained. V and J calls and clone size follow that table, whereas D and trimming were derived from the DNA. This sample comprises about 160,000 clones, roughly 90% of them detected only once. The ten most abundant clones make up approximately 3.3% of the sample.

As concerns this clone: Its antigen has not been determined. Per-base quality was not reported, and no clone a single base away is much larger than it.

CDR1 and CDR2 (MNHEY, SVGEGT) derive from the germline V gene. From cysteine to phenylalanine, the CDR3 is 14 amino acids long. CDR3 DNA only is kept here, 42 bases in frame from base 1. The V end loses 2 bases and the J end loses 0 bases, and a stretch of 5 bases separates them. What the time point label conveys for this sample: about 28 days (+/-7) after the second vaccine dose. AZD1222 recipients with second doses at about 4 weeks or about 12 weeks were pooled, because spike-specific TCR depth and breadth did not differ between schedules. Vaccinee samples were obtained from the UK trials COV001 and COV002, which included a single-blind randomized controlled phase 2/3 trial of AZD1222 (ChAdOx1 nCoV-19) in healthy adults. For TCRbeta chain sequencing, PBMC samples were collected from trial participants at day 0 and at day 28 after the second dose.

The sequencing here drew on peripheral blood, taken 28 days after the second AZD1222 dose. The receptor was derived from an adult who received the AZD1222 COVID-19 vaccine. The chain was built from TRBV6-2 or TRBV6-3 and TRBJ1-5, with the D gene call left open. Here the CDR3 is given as CASSYGGSNQPQHF. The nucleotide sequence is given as TGTGCCAGCAGTTACGGCGGTAGCAATCAGCCCCAGCATTTT.